Listed here are 25 T cell receptor beta chains from one sample, sequenced in a study of regulatory T cells in long-lasting Graves disease (dated by TCRdb to 2020 to 2022). What this sample's time point label stands for: newly diagnosed GD, antithyroid drugs for less than 3 months. RNA was extracted from PBMCs in TRIzol for both TCR sequencing and RNA sequencing. Preparation of the library involved multiplex PCR. The instrument was an Illumina HiSeq 4000. iRepertoire HTBI primers and Arm-PCR amplification of CDR3 regions were used to construct TCR beta libraries. TCRdb passed the public sequencing reads through fastp at Q25 and MiXCR, retaining productive beta sequences. Each entry merges the rows of one CDR3 protein and shows their most common DNA and genes. The table for this sample lists roughly 520,000 distinct CDR3 sequences; around 12% of them were counted only once. In total, the top ten clones hold roughly 8.2% of the sample.

This sample was also put to use in a study of T cells in Graves' hyperthyroidism and ophthalmopathy.

This material consisted of peripheral blood mononuclear cells (PBMCs), taken at new diagnosis, from a patient treated with antithyroid drugs. Receptor source: a woman aged 30 to 39 with Graves disease. Donor details come from another sample of the same person, matched by shared clones.

The chain employs TRBV9 and TRBJ2-7; TRBD1 or TRBD2 may be the D gene (5 bases each). Germline assignment: CDR1 SGDLS and CDR2 YYNGEE. Trimming took off 0 bases at V and 3 bases at J, with 16 bases between the two ends. This CDR3 is 16 amino acids long. The DNA for the CDR3 is TGTGCCAGCAGCGTAGGGTGGGGGACGCTGGGCTACGAGCAGTACTTC. It yields the protein CASSVGWGTLGYEQYF.

Ten or more counts support this clonotype. The chain couples TRBV20-1 to TRBJ2-1; D call uncertain. Germline loops: CDR1 DFQATT, CDR2 SNEGSKA (reference sequence). The CDR3 length is 13 residues. V lost 4 bases and J 0 bases, leaving 7 bases between the germline ends. The CDR3 region has the DNA TGCAGTGCTACGCTAAGCTCCTACAATGAGCAGTTCTTC. It is translated as CSATLSSYNEQFF.

This clonotype was detected many times. The chain joins TRBV24-1 to TRBJ2-5, with 12 bases identical to TRBD2. The germline CDR1 and CDR2 sequences are KGHDR and SFDVKD. This CDR3 is 20 amino acids long. With 1 base clipped from V and 1 base from J, the junction kept 12 bases outside the gene matches. This CDR3 reads CATSDLSASGRVRGQETQYF. As DNA, the CDR3 is TGTGCCACCAGTGATTTAAGCGCTAGCGGGAGGGTAAGGGGCCAAGAGACCCAGTACTTC.

This clonotype has more than one count but fewer than ten. The chain uses TRBV19 and TRBJ1-1; a possible D gene is TRBD1 (5 bases). The germline V and J ends were trimmed by 6 bases and 5 bases, with 16 bases remaining between them. CDR3 length: 14 residues. Looked up from germline, CDR1 is LNHDA and CDR2 is SQIVND (reference sequence). The CDR3 sequence: CASRPGPSATEAFF. CDR3 coding DNA: TGTGCCAGTAGACCGGGACCTTCGGCGACTGAAGCTTTCTTT.

This clonotype was detected ten times or more. J is TRBJ2-7 and V is TRBV6-2 or TRBV6-3; the match to TRBD1 covers 12 bases. Unmatched junction bases numbered 10, after V lost 8 bases and J lost 5 bases. Germline V gene sequence: CDR1 MNHEY, CDR2 SVGEGT. The CDR3 is 15 amino acids. CDR3 amino acids: CASLRGQGANNEQYF. CDR3 sequence (DNA): TGTGCCAGCCTCAGGGGACAGGGGGCAAACAACGAGCAGTACTTC.

This clonotype was seen more than once but under ten times. It may be a read error: a sequence one base away is much more abundant. The CDR3 nucleotides are TGTGCCAGCAGGGCGGAACTACGACAGGTGACGCAGTATTTT. Protein product: CASRAELRQVTQYF. This chain links TRBV12-3 or TRBV12-4 with TRBJ2-3; TRBD1 might be the D (6 bases). The V end lost 6 bases, the J end lost 9 bases, and 19 bases lay between the germline ends. CDR3 length: 14 residues.

The chain employs TRBV2 and TRBJ1-3, with D unclear. The germline CDR1 and CDR2 sequences are SNHLY and FYNNEI. Deletions cut 7 bases from V and 2 bases from J, with 12 bases between. CDR3 length equals 14 residues. The CDR3 reads CASKGDNTGNTIYF. The CDR3 DNA follows: TGTGCCAGCAAGGGCGACAATACTGGAAACACCATATATTTT.

The rearrangement links TRBV5-1 to TRBJ1-1; D ambiguous. Germline CDR1 and CDR2: SGHRS and YFSETQ. Trimming shortened V by 0 bases and J by 4 bases, and 13 bases separated the two germline ends. The CDR3 consists of 15 residues. This CDR3 reads CASSLVVGRVTEAFF. CDR3 nucleotides: TGCGCCAGCAGCTTGGTGGTTGGGAGGGTCACTGAAGCTTTCTTT.

This clonotype came up many times. The chain carries TRBV28 and TRBJ2-3; TRBD1 might be the D (5 bases). The length of the CDR3 is 15 residues. Germline CDR1 MDHEN, CDR2 SYDVKM. V lost 3 bases to trimming and J lost 3 bases, with 13 bases between them. The CDR3 sequence: CASSFYRLTTDTQYF. The CDR3 DNA is TGTGCCAGCAGTTTTTACAGGTTGACGACAGATACGCAGTATTTT.

This clonotype was counted at least ten times. This chain links TRBV28 with TRBJ2-7; TRBD1 matches at 9 bases. Germline-derived CDR1 and CDR2 are MDHEN and SYDVKM. V lost 9 bases, J lost 1 base, and 7 bases stayed unmatched. The CDR3 runs to 14 residues. CDR3 coding DNA: TGTGCCAGTACCGGGACAGGGTATTCCTACGAGCAGTACTTC. Its protein product is CASTGTGYSYEQYF.

V usage is TRBV6-2 or TRBV6-3 and J usage is TRBJ2-7; the match to TRBD1 covers 9 bases. Germline V gene data show CDR1 as MNHEY and CDR2 as SVGEGT. The CDR3 has 16 residues. J lost 0 bases, V lost 2 bases, and 5 bases had no gene match. The CDR3 sequence: CASSYRTGDSSYEQYF. CDR3 coding DNA: TGTGCCAGCAGTTACCGGACAGGGGACAGCTCCTACGAGCAGTACTTC.

In this sample, this clonotype turned up a few times. A much larger clone lies one base from this, so it may be a read error. V gene TRBV30 combines with J gene TRBJ1-6, with TRBD1 matching over 7 bases. Germline assignment: CDR1 GTSNPN and CDR2 SVGIG (reference sequence). The CDR3 totals 14 residues. The CDR3 sequence is CAWSVKGAESPPHF. The CDR3 DNA follows: TGTGCCTGGAGTGTAAAGGGGGCTGAGTCACCCCCCCACTTT.

This CDR3 is CASSFFRDRGNYGYTF. The CDR3 coding sequence is TGTGCCAGCAGTTTTTTCCGGGACAGGGGGAACTATGGCTACACCTTC. This chain joins TRBV12-3 or TRBV12-4 and TRBJ1-2; 11 bases align to TRBD1. After removal of 3 bases from V and 2 bases from J, the junction contained 5 bases not matched to a gene. The length of the CDR3 is 16 residues.

In its sample, this clonotype was seen many times. The chain couples TRBV7-6 to TRBJ2-5; a possible D gene is TRBD2 (6 bases). CDR3 length equals 16 residues. V lost 5 bases and J lost 3, with 19 bases in between. Germline-derived CDR1 and CDR2 are SGHVS and FNYEAQ. The CDR3 loop reads CASSLPPSAPEETQYF. The CDR3 DNA sequence: TGTGCCAGCAGCCTCCCGCCTAGCGCCCCTGAAGAGACCCAGTACTTC.

This clonotype was seen at least ten times. The V call is TRBV20-1, the J call TRBJ2-2; no clear D gene. The length of the CDR3 is 12 residues. The germline CDR1 and CDR2 sequences are DFQATT and SNEGSKA (reference sequence). Trimming shortened V by 3 bases and J by 6 bases, and 8 bases separated the two germline ends. The CDR3 loop reads CSASRNPGELFF. DNA of the CDR3: TGCAGTGCTAGTCGCAACCCCGGGGAGCTGTTTTTT.

The rearrangement uses TRBV14 and TRBJ2-1; D is ambiguous. The CDR3 loop spans 15 amino acids. The germline CDR1 and CDR2 sequences are SGHDN and FVKESK. The V gene lost 0 bases and the J gene lost 5 bases, with 11 bases spanning the gap. The CDR3 coding sequence is TGTGCCAGCAGCCAAGATTTGCCTCCCCACAATGAGCAGTTCTTC. Translation: CASSQDLPPHNEQFF.

The table lists this clonotype with many counts. V and J are TRBV3-1 and TRBJ2-7; 12 nucleotides align to TRBD2. In germline, CDR1 is LGHDT, CDR2 YNNKEL (reference sequence). The CDR3 is 14 residues long. Trimming removed 7 bases from V and 6 bases from J; junction bases left unmatched: 7. CDR3 nucleotides: TGTGCCAGCACTAAGACTAGCGGGAGAGGCGAGCAGTACTTC. Its protein product is CASTKTSGRGEQYF.

This clonotype has a count of ten or more. V usage is TRBV9 and J usage is TRBJ2-1, with 11 bases that match TRBD2. The CDR3 is 15 amino acids. V lost 3 bases and J lost 5; bases outside the gene matches: 4. The germline CDR1 and CDR2 sequences are SGDLS and YYNGEE. Here the CDR3 DNA reads TGTGCCAGCAGCGCACTAGCGGGAGTAAACAATGAGCAGTTCTTC. This codes for CASSALAGVNNEQFF.

This clonotype was detected many times. This chain uses TRBV7-8 with TRBJ2-3; D possibly corresponds to TRBD2 (6 bases). Germline V gene sequence: CDR1 SGHVS, CDR2 FQNEAQ. V shed 5 bases and J shed 2 bases, with 14 bases lying between them. The CDR3 extends over 15 amino acids. CDR3 sequence (DNA): TGTGCCAGCAGCCCGGACTATCAATCCACAGATACGCAGTATTTT. Encoded protein: CASSPDYQSTDTQYF.

The chain uses TRBV7-9 and TRBJ2-2; 7 positions agree with TRBD1. J lost 6 bases, V lost 8 bases, and 3 bases had no gene match. Germline-derived CDR1 and CDR2 are SEHNR and FQNEAQ (reference sequence). This CDR3 has 12 amino acids. CDR3 protein: CASDRDAGELFF. The CDR3 DNA sequence: TGTGCCAGCGACAGGGACGCCGGGGAGCTGTTTTTT.

This clonotype occurred a few times. The chain links TRBV27 to TRBJ2-7; D not certain. Germline V CDR1 and CDR2: MNHEY, SMNVEV (reference sequence). The CDR3 runs 13 residues. V lost 6 bases and J 0 bases, leaving 9 bases between the germline ends. The CDR3 DNA reads as TGTGCCAGCAGGCTCCTTAGCTCCTACGAGCAGTACTTC. It specifies CASRLLSSYEQYF.

This clonotype was detected a few times. V usage is TRBV19 and J usage is TRBJ2-5, with TRBD2 matching 7 bases. The CDR3 runs to 16 residues. The germline gives CDR1 LNHDA, CDR2 SQIVND (reference sequence). The ends lost 5 bases at V and 0 bases at J; junction bases unmatched: 9. In DNA form, the CDR3 reads TGTGCCAGTAGTTCCCGGGGGGTTGGAGACCAAGAGACCCAGTACTTC. Residues: CASSSRGVGDQETQYF. The whole variable domain, filled in from reference TRBV19 and TRBJ2-5, reads DGGITQSPKYLFRKEGQNVTLSCEQNLNHDAMYWYRQDPGQGLRLIYYSQIVNDFQKGDIAEGYSVSREKKESFPLTVTSAQKNPTAFYLCASSSRGVGDQETQYFGPGTRLLVL.

This clonotype was recorded many times. V usage is TRBV12-3 or TRBV12-4 and J usage is TRBJ1-6; D might be TRBD1 (5 bases). The CDR3 runs to 13 residues. V was trimmed by 5 bases and J by 10 bases, leaving 12 bases between them. The DNA of the CDR3 is TGTGCCAGCAGTGGGGGACGGCTGTCACCCCTCCACTTT. The encoded protein is CASSGGRLSPLHF.

This chain connects TRBV19 to TRBJ2-3; 9 positions agree with TRBD1. The length of the CDR3 is 15 residues. V lost 6 bases to trimming and J lost 3 bases; unmatched junction nucleotides: 7. In germline, CDR1 is LNHDA, CDR2 SQIVND (reference sequence). Written as DNA, the CDR3 is TGTGCCAGTAGCTGGGGGACAGGGACGACAGATACGCAGTATTTT. Translated: CASSWGTGTTDTQYF.

This chain links TRBV10-3 with TRBJ2-3; 8 nucleotides align to TRBD2. The CDR3 totals 15 residues. V lost 4 bases to trimming and J lost 0 bases; unmatched junction nucleotides: 3. CDR1 and CDR2 (germline): ENHRY, SYGVKD. The CDR3 DNA is TGTGCCATCAGTGGGCCTAGCGGGAGCACAGATACGCAGTATTTT. It specifies CAISGPSGSTDTQYF.